The rows below give T cell receptor beta chains drawn from one sample of a study of early T cells in non-severe SARS-CoV-2 infection. MiXCR was run by TCRdb on the 5' RACE reads, yielding one entry per CDR3 protein. The table lists 45,000 to 65,000 distinct CDR3 sequences, roughly 9.2% of them singletons. The sequencing sample was made of whole blood. Receptor source: an adult who was a healthcare worker with PCR-confirmed SARS-CoV-2 infection or an uninfected control (not recorded which). Each CDR3 is given with its conserved first and last residue. Some rows mark clone size as missing; the rest say once, few, many or name a class of expanded clone.

abundance: few; v_gene: TRBV12-3/TRBV12-4; j_gene: TRBJ1-2; CDR3aa: CASSLGYGYTF
abundance: many; v_gene: TRBV6-1; j_gene: TRBJ2-1; CDR3aa: CASSRQGGDEQFF
abundance: many; v_gene: TRBV6-5; j_gene: TRBJ2-7; CDR3aa: CASSSYLGSREQYF
abundance: many; v_gene: TRBV6-5; j_gene: TRBJ1-5; CDR3aa: CASRQTFVVSQPQHF
abundance: few; v_gene: TRBV5-6; j_gene: TRBJ1-6; CDR3aa: CASSLGGQGLSNSPLHF
abundance: many; v_gene: TRBV5-1; j_gene: TRBJ2-7; CDR3aa: CASSRQPDYEQYF
abundance: many; v_gene: TRBV10-1; j_gene: TRBJ1-2; CDR3aa: CASSEYGGYTF
abundance: many; v_gene: TRBV6-2/TRBV6-3; j_gene: TRBJ1-1; CDR3aa: CASSQIRWNTEAFF
abundance: many; v_gene: TRBV10-1; j_gene: TRBJ2-7; CDR3aa: CASSRDQYEQYF
abundance: many; v_gene: TRBV5-8; j_gene: TRBJ1-5; CDR3aa: CASSLVREGQPQHF
abundance: -; v_gene: TRBV13; j_gene: TRBJ2-5; CDR3aa: CASSPTSGRAYFRETQYF
abundance: many; v_gene: TRBV11-2; j_gene: TRBJ2-7; CDR3aa: CASSLASVIVYEQYF
abundance: many; v_gene: TRBV12-3/TRBV12-4; j_gene: TRBJ2-2; CDR3aa: CASSQGLDTGELFF
abundance: -; v_gene: TRBV20-1; j_gene: TRBJ2-7; CDR3aa: CSARAQGVFDEQYF
abundance: many; v_gene: TRBV7-2; j_gene: TRBJ2-3; CDR3aa: CASSSRPGLDTQYF
abundance: few; v_gene: TRBV7-9; j_gene: TRBJ1-1; CDR3aa: CASATQHVLAEAFF
abundance: few; v_gene: TRBV9; j_gene: TRBJ2-1; CDR3aa: CASSLLAGGANSNEQFF
abundance: many; v_gene: TRBV11-2; j_gene: TRBJ2-1; CDR3aa: CASSLIGIGLYNEQFF
abundance: many; v_gene: TRBV7-3; j_gene: TRBJ2-1; CDR3aa: CASSLGQGGRNEQFF
abundance: many; v_gene: TRBV7-9; j_gene: TRBJ1-2; CDR3aa: CASSLVVNYGYTF
abundance: -; v_gene: TRBV5-1; j_gene: TRBJ1-1; CDR3aa: CASSLRDSSSEAFF
abundance: many; v_gene: TRBV18; j_gene: TRBJ1-5; CDR3aa: CASSLSTGLSNQPQHF
abundance: -; v_gene: TRBV19; j_gene: TRBJ2-2; CDR3aa: CASTPGARGVAGELFF
abundance: many; v_gene: TRBV5-1; j_gene: TRBJ2-7; CDR3aa: CASQEGLSSYEQYF
abundance: many; v_gene: TRBV18; j_gene: TRBJ1-2; CDR3aa: CASSPDGTVQDYGYTF
abundance: -; v_gene: TRBV29-1; j_gene: TRBJ2-2; CDR3aa: CSAGQGPTGELFF
abundance: few; v_gene: TRBV20-1; j_gene: TRBJ2-4; CDR3aa: CSARGLTGRNIQYF
abundance: -; v_gene: TRBV7-9; j_gene: TRBJ2-7; CDR3aa: CASSSGTGPYYEQYF
abundance: many; v_gene: TRBV11-2; j_gene: TRBJ2-7; CDR3aa: CASSVSGTVSYEQYF
abundance: many; v_gene: TRBV9; j_gene: TRBJ2-1; CDR3aa: CASSRDGSSYNEQFF
abundance: many; v_gene: TRBV7-9; j_gene: TRBJ1-5; CDR3aa: CASSSNSAGAHFTQPQHF
abundance: many; v_gene: TRBV7-8; j_gene: TRBJ1-2; CDR3aa: CASSLGGQGRGYTF
abundance: few; v_gene: TRBV7-2; j_gene: TRBJ1-1; CDR3aa: CASSFGTDTEAFF
abundance: many; v_gene: TRBV2; j_gene: TRBJ1-2; CDR3aa: CASSEGGQGYYGYTF
abundance: -; v_gene: TRBV24-1; j_gene: TRBJ2-2; CDR3aa: CATSDLGTGSGELFF
abundance: many; v_gene: TRBV7-9; j_gene: TRBJ2-2; CDR3aa: CASSSRTSGGNTGELFF
abundance: many; v_gene: TRBV27; j_gene: TRBJ2-2; CDR3aa: CASSPTVGSRPGELFF
abundance: many; v_gene: TRBV5-1; j_gene: TRBJ2-1; CDR3aa: CASSLGQGFTNEQFF
abundance: many; v_gene: TRBV11-2; j_gene: TRBJ2-5; CDR3aa: CASSSGLQETQYF
abundance: many; v_gene: TRBV6-1; j_gene: TRBJ1-5; CDR3aa: CASSESGAGQPQHF
abundance: many; v_gene: TRBV5-1; j_gene: TRBJ2-3; CDR3aa: CASSNRGNEIRTDTQYF
abundance: -; v_gene: TRBV29-1; j_gene: TRBJ2-5; CDR3aa: CSVGGRALETQYF
abundance: few; v_gene: TRBV6-5; j_gene: TRBJ2-1; CDR3aa: CASSYGSSGGQKQFF
abundance: many; v_gene: TRBV29-1; j_gene: TRBJ2-1; CDR3aa: CSVPPYQKFF
abundance: -; v_gene: TRBV12-3/TRBV12-4; j_gene: TRBJ2-1; CDR3aa: CASSSVLAGGVNEQFF
abundance: few; v_gene: TRBV9; j_gene: TRBJ1-5; CDR3aa: CASSVMGTPGQPQHF
abundance: many; v_gene: TRBV18; j_gene: TRBJ2-1; CDR3aa: CASSPVSPYTGNEQFF
abundance: many; v_gene: TRBV10-3; j_gene: TRBJ1-1; CDR3aa: CAIRTGPNTEAFF
abundance: many; v_gene: TRBV20-1; j_gene: TRBJ2-1; CDR3aa: CSASTARLVRTEQFF
abundance: few; v_gene: TRBV29-1; j_gene: TRBJ2-2; CDR3aa: CSVEGDGGELFF
abundance: many; v_gene: TRBV6-1; j_gene: TRBJ1-2; CDR3aa: CASQLEQGYGYTF
abundance: many; v_gene: TRBV18; j_gene: TRBJ2-7; CDR3aa: CASSPPLAGAEQYF
abundance: many; v_gene: TRBV12-3/TRBV12-4; j_gene: TRBJ2-4; CDR3aa: CASSPPGGNIQYF